These 23 T cell receptor beta chains were all obtained from the same sample, sequenced in a study of shared clonotypes between healthy human individuals. Using immunoSEQ multiplex PCR, the repertoire was profiled, and TCRdb retains in-frame clones only, with some absent. Of millions of clones listed, 90% to 95% were seen once; the top ten hold over 0.12%. The material sequenced was naive CD4+ T cells sorted from blood. Subset specified: CD45RA+ positively selected. Every receptor here comes from a man aged 18 to 30 in good health.

The chain employs TRBV12-5 and TRBJ2-5; no firm D call. This CDR3 spans 11 amino acids. The germline gives CDR1 LGHNT, CDR2 FRNRAP. V lost 10 bases and J 1 base, leaving 7 bases between the germline ends. CDR3 DNA sequence: TGTGCTACCGCAGGCCAAGAGACCCAGTACTTC. Protein: CATAGQETQYF.

This chain joins TRBV4-1 and TRBJ2-5, with TRBD2 identical over 11 bases. The trim removed 4 bases at V and 4 bases at J, leaving 8 bases unmatched. Germline CDR1 reads MGHRA; CDR2 reads YSYEKL. This CDR3 contains 16 residues. CDR3 in amino acids: CASSRPTSGGRETQYF. The CDR3 coding sequence is TGCGCCAGCAGCCGCCCCACTAGCGGGGGCAGAGAGACCCAGTACTTC.

The rearrangement joins TRBV6-1 to TRBJ1-5; unclear D gene. Trimming removed 3 bases from V and 9 bases from J, with 18 bases in between. Germline V gene sequence: CDR1 MNHNS, CDR2 SASEGT. The CDR3 runs 15 residues. The CDR3 here is CASSEGRPTISPQHF. The DNA for the CDR3 is TGTGCCAGCAGTGAGGGTAGGCCCACAATATCGCCCCAGCATTTT.

The V call is TRBV9, the J call TRBJ2-1; D possibly uses TRBD1 or TRBD2 (6 bases each). V gave up 0 bases and J gave up 3 bases, with 10 bases separating them. CDR3 length: 15 amino acids. Germline V gives CDR1 SGDLS, CDR2 YYNGEE. CDR3 coding DNA: TGTGCCAGCAGCGTAGGGGGGGCCGGCTACAATGAGCAGTTCTTC. Amino acid sequence: CASSVGGAGYNEQFF.

V and J are TRBV19 and TRBJ1-1; D is undetermined. V was cut by 4 bases and J by 0 bases, with 12 bases left in between. The length of the CDR3 is 15 residues. Germline V gene sequence: CDR1 LNHDA, CDR2 SQIVND (reference sequence). The CDR3 sequence: CASSTVMGMNTEAFF. The CDR3 coding sequence is TGTGCCAGTAGTACAGTCATGGGGATGAACACTGAAGCTTTCTTT.

For this clone: Compared with germline, one end of the junction differs, possibly owing to a read error. The chain is built from TRBV30 and TRBJ2-3, with 9 bases identical to TRBD2. The CDR3 is 11 residues long. The germline V gene has CDR1 GTSNPN and CDR2 SVGIG (reference sequence). DNA of the CDR3: TGTGCCTGGAGTGCAGGGGCTAGCGGGACCTTT. Residues: CAWSAGASGTF. Full variable domain (missing parts from reference TRBV30 and TRBJ2-3): SQTIHQWPATLVQPVGSPLSLECTVEGTSNPNLYWYRQAAGRGLQLLFYSVGIGQISSEVPQNLSASRPQDRQFILSSKKLLLSDSGFYLCAWSAGASGTFGPGTRLTVL.

This clone was found a few times. The chain is built from TRBV19 and TRBJ1-5, with D possibly TRBD1 on 6 matching bases. Germline assignment: CDR1 LNHDA and CDR2 SQIVND (reference sequence). The CDR3 consists of 14 residues. Trimming stripped 5 bases from V and 6 bases from J, with 14 bases between. CDR3 protein: CASSAQGASQPQHF. The CDR3 DNA follows: TGTGCCAGTAGTGCACAGGGAGCGAGTCAGCCCCAGCATTTT.

The CDR3: CASSIRSTNTEAFF. The CDR3 region has the DNA TGTGCCAGTAGTATAAGGTCGACTAACACTGAAGCTTTCTTT. The chain has TRBV19 and TRBJ1-1; D gene uncertain. V lost 2 bases and J 2 bases, leaving 9 bases between the germline ends. The CDR3 consists of 14 residues. From germline, CDR1 is LNHDA and CDR2 SQIVND (reference sequence).

The J gene is TRBJ2-7, the V gene TRBV9, with TRBD2 identical over 8 bases. The ends lost 0 bases at V and 6 bases at J; junction bases unmatched: 8. The V gene's germline CDR1 is SGDLS and CDR2 YYNGEE. CDR3 length: 15 amino acids. The CDR3 DNA reads TGTGCCAGCAGCGTAGGGGCGGGACTAGTGAGCGAGCAGTACTTC. It encodes CASSVGAGLVSEQYF.

The chain has TRBV5-5 and TRBJ1-2; possible D gene TRBD1, 5 bases. CDR1 and CDR2 from the germline V gene are SGHKS and YYEKEE (reference sequence). V shed 0 bases and J shed 6 bases, with 9 bases lying between them. The length of the CDR3 is 13 residues. In DNA form, the CDR3 reads TGTGCCAGCAGCTTGGCACAGGAGGATGGCTACACCTTC. It encodes CASSLAQEDGYTF.

The chain has TRBV10-1 and TRBJ2-5, with TRBD2 identical over 9 bases. Germline V gene lookup returns CDR1 WNHNN and CDR2 SYGVQD (reference sequence). V lost 3 bases and J lost 5; bases outside the gene matches: 13. The CDR3 length is 17 residues. The CDR3 sequence is CASSDHSSGNAGETQYF. The CDR3 bases are TGCGCCAGCAGTGACCACTCTAGCGGGAACGCAGGGGAGACCCAGTACTTC.

The genes are TRBV5-8 and TRBJ2-5; D is possibly TRBD1 (5 bases). The CDR3 consists of 15 residues. Trimming shortened V by 4 bases and J by 3 bases, and 16 bases separated the two germline ends. Germline V lookup: CDR1 SGHTS, CDR2 YDEGEE. CDR3 sequence reads: CASSRPRGREETQYF. The CDR3 region has the DNA TGTGCCAGCAGCCGGCCCCGAGGCAGGGAAGAGACCCAGTACTTC.

The J gene is TRBJ2-7, the V gene TRBV5-5, with TRBD1 as a possible D gene (6 bases). The CDR3 is 16 amino acids. V gave up 4 bases and J gave up 2 bases, with 19 bases separating them. In germline, CDR1 is SGHKS, CDR2 YYEKEE (reference sequence). CDR3: CASSVAFRDIAYEQYF. The CDR3 bases are TGTGCCAGCAGCGTCGCCTTCCGGGACATCGCCTACGAGCAGTACTTC.

This chain joins TRBV10-1 and TRBJ2-1; 8 bases agree with TRBD2. Germline CDR1 is WNHNN and CDR2 is SYGVQD (reference sequence). V trimming: 0 bases; J trimming: 3 bases; junction bases outside the gene matches: 10. The CDR3 length is 18 residues. The CDR3 is CASSESLAGQLGYNEQFF. The CDR3 bases are TGCGCCAGCAGTGAGTCTCTAGCGGGCCAGCTCGGCTACAATGAGCAGTTCTTC.

There are a few counts of this clone. The chain combines TRBV25-1 with TRBJ1-1, with TRBD1 identical over 7 bases. Germline V gene sequence: CDR1 MGHDK, CDR2 SYGVNS. This CDR3 has 15 residues. V gave up 6 bases and J gave up 5 bases; unmatched junction bases: 12. CDR3 region: CASSSPPGGGTEAFF. The DNA for the CDR3 is TGTGCCAGCAGCTCCCCCCCAGGGGGGGGTACTGAAGCTTTCTTT.

In its sample, this clone was seen once. The genes are TRBV29-1 and TRBJ2-7; D possibly corresponds to TRBD2 (5 bases). Looked up from germline, CDR1 is SQVTM and CDR2 is ANQGSEA. V lost 4 bases to trimming and J lost 0 bases, with 13 bases between them. The CDR3 is 14 amino acids. CDR3 sequence reads: CSVAQTTSSYEQYF. In nucleotides, the CDR3 is TGCAGCGTTGCCCAAACCACTAGCTCCTACGAGCAGTACTTC.

CDR3 coding DNA: TGTGCCAGCTCCCGGGACAGGGGGCGGAACGAGCAGTACTTC. Protein product: CASSRDRGRNEQYF. The chain recombines TRBV14 with TRBJ2-7, with 12 bases identical to TRBD1. The CDR3 length is 14 residues. Looked up from germline, CDR1 is SGHDN and CDR2 is FVKESK. Trimming removed 8 bases from V and 5 bases from J; junction bases left unmatched: 7.

CDR3 nucleotides: TGTGCCAGCAGGGAGACTAGCGGGACTACAGATACGCAGTATTTT. Amino acids: CASRETSGTTDTQYF. The rearrangement links TRBV6-1 to TRBJ2-3; 11 bases fit TRBD2. CDR1 MNHNS and CDR2 SASEGT come from the germline V gene. Trimming cost V 6 bases and J 3 bases; bases outside gene matches: 5. CDR3 length equals 15 residues.

V is TRBV5-1 and J is TRBJ2-4; no clear D. The CDR3 sequence is 14 residues long. Between the trimmed V and J ends, which lost 0 bases and 2 bases, there was a span of 6 bases. Germline-derived CDR1 and CDR2 are SGHRS and YFSETQ. DNA for the CDR3: TGCGCCAGCAGCTTGGACCTTCCCAAAAACATTCAGTACTTC. Its protein product is CASSLDLPKNIQYF.

As for this clone: In the same sample, other DNA sequences code for this CDR3. This chain uses TRBV7-2 with TRBJ2-7; D is unresolved. Trimming pared 1 base from V and 3 bases from J, leaving 7 bases between. Germline lookup yields CDR1 SGHTA and CDR2 FQGNSA. The CDR3 is made up of 13 amino acids. CDR3 sequence (DNA): TGTGCCAGCAGCTTAGTCTTCGACTACGAGCAGTACTTC. This gives the protein CASSLVFDYEQYF.

This sequence joins TRBV11-3 and TRBJ1-6; the match to TRBD1 covers 9 bases. The CDR3 is 18 amino acids. The J segment lost 5 bases and the V segment lost 5 bases, leaving 13 bases of the junction unmatched. Looked up from germline, CDR1 is SGHNT and CDR2 is YENEEA. CDR3 amino acids: CASSRRDRAKSHNSPLHF. The CDR3 nucleotides read TGTGCCAGCAGCCGAAGGGACAGGGCAAAGTCCCATAATTCACCCCTCCACTTT. Looking up the rest from reference TRBV11-3 and TRBJ1-6 gives the full variable domain: EAGVVQSPRYKIIEKKQPVAFWCNPISGHNTLYWYLQNLGQGPELLIRYENEEAVDDSQLPKDRFSAERLKGVDSTLKIQPAELGDSAVYLCASSRRDRAKSHNSPLHFGNGTRLTVT.

This rearrangement joins TRBV28 to TRBJ1-1, with D perhaps TRBD1 (5 bases). Germline V lookup: CDR1 MDHEN, CDR2 SYDVKM. The CDR3 has 14 amino acids. V gave up 9 bases and J gave up 0 bases, with 14 bases separating them. CDR3 bases: TGTGCCAGTGCATCGCGGGGGATGAACACTGAAGCTTTCTTT. Its protein product is CASASRGMNTEAFF.

This clone was detected once. This rearrangement joins TRBV28 to TRBJ2-5; 8 nucleotides line up with TRBD1. The germline V gene has CDR1 MDHEN and CDR2 SYDVKM. Losses at the gene ends were 5 bases for V and 1 base for J; bases not matched to a gene: 12. CDR3 size: 17 residues. CDR3 protein: CASSTPTRTGPQETQYF. In nucleotides, the CDR3 is TGTGCCAGCAGTACGCCTACCCGGACAGGGCCCCAAGAGACCCAGTACTTC. Drawing the rest from reference TRBV28 and TRBJ2-5, the complete variable domain is DVKVTQSSRYLVKRTGEKVFLECVQDMDHENMFWYRQDPGLGLRLIYFSYDVKMKEKGDIPEGYSVSREKKERFSLILESASTNQTSMYLCASSTPTRTGPQETQYFGPGTRLLVL.